Below, 23 T cell receptor beta chains from the same sample are listed, as sequenced in a study of blood T cells in healthy people across ages. PCR was performed a second time for about 7 to 12 cycles using a sample-barcoded 5' primer and a J-beta primer mix. TCRdb re-derived calls from the 5' RACE reads in MiXCR, one entry per CDR3 protein. The sample contains about 940,000 distinct CDR3 sequences, about 48% of which appear only once. The sequenced sample consisted of blood. The receptors stem from a man aged 25-40 years in good health.

This clonotype was recorded only once. V gene TRBV7-2 combines with J gene TRBJ2-2; weak D call: TRBD2 (6 bases). The V gene lost 2 bases and the J gene lost 6 bases, with 10 bases spanning the gap. Looked up from germline, CDR1 is SGHTA and CDR2 is FQGNSA. CDR3 length equals 14 residues. CDR3 sequence: CASSLLLAAGELFF. CDR3 coding DNA: TGTGCCAGCAGCTTATTATTAGCGGCCGGGGAGCTGTTTTTT. The complete variable domain, with remaining parts taken from reference TRBV7-2 and TRBJ2-2, reads GAGVSQSPSNKVTEKGKDVELRCDPISGHTALYWYRQSLGQGLEFLIYFQGNSAPDKSGLPSDRFSAERTGGSVSTLTIQRTQQEDSAVYLCASSLLLAAGELFFGEGSRLTVL.

This clonotype came up a few times. The J gene is TRBJ2-7, the V gene TRBV29-1; D is undetermined. The germline V gene has CDR1 SQVTM and CDR2 ANQGSEA. The V and J ends lost 0 bases and 1 base respectively, with 10 bases between them. The CDR3 has 14 residues. The CDR3 sequence: CSVEDRGRSYEQYF. The CDR3 coding sequence is TGCAGCGTTGAAGATCGCGGCCGATCCTACGAGCAGTACTTC.

This chain uses TRBV30 with TRBJ2-7, with D possibly being TRBD1 (6 bases). The V end lost 3 bases, the J end lost 6 bases, and 15 bases lay between the germline ends. CDR3 length: 13 residues. Germline-derived CDR1 and CDR2 are GTSNPN and SVGIG (reference sequence). The CDR3 DNA follows: TGTGCCTGGAGCGAACACACAGGGAGCGAGCAGTACTTC. Protein: CAWSEHTGSEQYF.

This clonotype was observed a handful of times. The chain couples TRBV6-1 to TRBJ2-1; D ambiguous. Germline V gene sequence: CDR1 MNHNS, CDR2 SASEGT. The CDR3 contains 13 residues. The V end was cut by 7 bases, the J end by 1 base, with 8 bases between. The CDR3 nucleotides are TGTGCCAGCACGACCGTTTCCTACAATGAGCAGTTCTTC. It specifies CASTTVSYNEQFF.

The chain employs TRBV5-1 and TRBJ2-7; TRBD2 matches 11 bases. This CDR3 contains 16 residues. Looked up from germline, CDR1 is SGHRS and CDR2 is YFSETQ. Trimming took 0 bases from V and 7 from J; bases not matched to a gene: 9. Here the CDR3 reads CASSLGLAGNLQEQYF. The CDR3 DNA follows: TGCGCCAGCAGCTTGGGACTAGCGGGGAATCTCCAGGAGCAGTACTTC.

This clonotype was detected ten times or more. The chain carries TRBV12-3 or TRBV12-4 and TRBJ2-7, with TRBD2 as a possible D gene (5 bases). Trimming shortened V by 7 bases and J by 6 bases, and 13 bases separated the two germline ends. The CDR3 runs to 12 residues. The CDR3 DNA reads as TGTGCCAGCACCCTAGCCGGGTTCGAGCAGTACTTC. Translation: CASTLAGFEQYF.

The V call is TRBV6-5, the J call TRBJ2-1; tentative D call: TRBD2 (6 bases). The CDR3 has 15 amino acids. The V end was cut by 8 bases, the J end by 4 bases, with 18 bases between. CDR1 is MNHEY and CDR2 is SVGAGI in the germline V gene. The CDR3 sequence: CASRRPGGLYNEQFF. As DNA, the CDR3 is TGTGCCAGCCGAAGACCCGGAGGGTTATACAATGAGCAGTTCTTC.

V is TRBV20-1 and J is TRBJ1-6, with TRBD1 identical over 7 bases. CDR1 DFQATT and CDR2 SNEGSKA come from the germline V gene (reference sequence). The CDR3 sequence is 14 residues long. The J segment lost 7 bases and the V segment lost 5 bases, leaving 8 bases of the junction unmatched. The CDR3 coding sequence is TGCAGTGCTCAAATAGGGGGCACGAATTCACCCCTCCACTTT. Amino acids: CSAQIGGTNSPLHF.

The chain carries TRBV13 and TRBJ2-1; D perhaps matches TRBD1 (6 bases). V was trimmed by 5 bases and J by 4 bases, leaving 12 bases between them. The V gene's germline CDR1 is PRHDT and CDR2 FYEKMQ (reference sequence). This CDR3 has 14 amino acids. CDR3 nucleotide sequence: TGTGCCAGCAGCCCGAATACAGGGTACAATGAGCAGTTCTTC. This codes for CASSPNTGYNEQFF.

The rearrangement links TRBV19 to TRBJ2-5; D possibly matches TRBD1 or TRBD2 (5 bases each). Germline assignment: CDR1 LNHDA and CDR2 SQIVND (reference sequence). The CDR3 is 14 residues long. Between the trimmed V and J ends, which lost 1 base and 5 bases, there was a span of 11 bases. The CDR3 loop is CASSIVGAEETQYF. CDR3 bases: TGTGCCAGTAGTATAGTCGGGGCCGAGGAGACCCAGTACTTC. Full variable domain (outside the CDR3, taken from reference TRBV19 and TRBJ2-5): DGGITQSPKYLFRKEGQNVTLSCEQNLNHDAMYWYRQDPGQGLRLIYYSQIVNDFQKGDIAEGYSVSREKKESFPLTVTSAQKNPTAFYLCASSIVGAEETQYFGPGTRLLVL.

The V call is TRBV10-3, the J call TRBJ1-2, with a weak D call TRBD1 (5 bases). The ends were cut back, 4 bases at V and 8 bases at J, with 14 bases in the middle. The germline V gene has CDR1 ENHRY and CDR2 SYGVKD. The CDR3 length is 13 residues. CDR3 bases: TGTGCCATCAGTGGCGGGGGAGACGGCGGCTACACCTTC. Amino acid sequence: CAISGGGDGGYTF.

The gene calls are TRBV3-1 and TRBJ2-7, with TRBD2 identical over 9 bases. This CDR3 spans 15 amino acids. The V gene's germline CDR1 is LGHDT and CDR2 YNNKEL (reference sequence). V lost 4 bases, J lost 5 bases, and 9 bases stayed unmatched. CDR3 coding DNA: TGTGCCAGCAGCCGTTCAACGGGACTAGCAAACGAGCAGTACTTC. This encodes CASSRSTGLANEQYF.

V is TRBV7-2 and J is TRBJ2-1; D is possibly TRBD2 (5 bases). There are 13 residues in the CDR3. Germline loops: CDR1 SGHTA, CDR2 FQGNSA. Trimming stripped 2 bases from V and 13 bases from J, with 15 bases between. The CDR3 bases are TGTGCCAGCAGCTTACTCGGAGGAGAGACCCAGTTCTTC. Translating gives CASSLLGGETQFF.

With regard to this clonotype: The junction departs from the called germline gene at one end, perhaps through a read error. The chain uses TRBV9 and TRBJ2-5, with 7 nucleotides matching TRBD1. CDR1 SGDLS and CDR2 YYNGEE come from the germline V gene. The CDR3 is 14 residues long. CDR3 residues: CASSVTGYHETQYF. The CDR3 bases are TGTGCCAGCAGCGTGACAGGGTACCACGAGACCCAGTACTTC.

This chain links TRBV9 with TRBJ1-2; TRBD1 is a possible D gene (6 bases). The germline CDR1 and CDR2 sequences are SGDLS and YYNGEE. With 4 bases removed from V and 8 bases from J, the gap between germline ends came to 15 bases. The CDR3 is 13 residues long. The CDR3: CASSRQEGPGYTF. The CDR3 DNA is TGTGCCAGCAGCCGACAGGAGGGCCCCGGCTACACCTTC.

Concerning this clonotype itself: A much larger clone differs from this one at a single base, so this may be a read error. The chain has TRBV11-2 and TRBJ2-3; 9 bases are a match to TRBD2. Germline loops: CDR1 SGHAT, CDR2 FQNNGV. CDR3 length: 14 amino acids. CDR3 amino acids: CVSSWTSGTDTQYF. In DNA, the CDR3 is TGTGTCAGCAGCTGGACTAGCGGCACAGATACGCAGTATTTT.

The rearrangement links TRBV7-2 to TRBJ2-5; D might be TRBD2 (5 bases). Germline assignment: CDR1 SGHTA and CDR2 FQGNSA. V was clipped by 3 bases and J by 3 bases, with 11 bases between them. The CDR3 spans 14 residues. CDR3 region: CASSLVTGKETQYF. Here the CDR3 DNA reads TGTGCCAGCAGCTTGGTTACGGGAAAAGAGACCCAGTACTTC.

The V gene is TRBV29-1, the J gene TRBJ1-2; tentative D call: TRBD1 (5 bases). The germline CDR1 and CDR2 sequences are SQVTM and ANQGSEA. This CDR3 spans 11 amino acids. V shed 6 bases and J shed 3 bases, with 8 bases lying between them. CDR3: CSVGVDYGYTF. In DNA, the CDR3 is TGCAGCGTGGGGGTCGACTATGGCTACACCTTC.

This rearrangement joins TRBV5-1 to TRBJ2-7; D is unclear. Trimming shortened V by 3 bases and J by 3 bases, and 10 bases separated the two germline ends. CDR3 length equals 13 residues. The germline gives CDR1 SGHRS, CDR2 YFSETQ. The CDR3 coding sequence is TGCGCCAGCAGCTGGGAAATCAGCTACGAGCAGTACTTC. Amino acids: CASSWEISYEQYF.

The chain has TRBV6-4 and TRBJ1-5, with D uncertain. The V end was cut by 3 bases, the J end by 7 bases, with 19 bases between. This CDR3 comprises 16 residues. Germline assignment: CDR1 MRHNA and CDR2 SNTAGT. The CDR3 bases are TGTGCCAGCAGTGATGGGCTGTCCAGGATTCCCCAGCCCCAGCATTTT. Encoded protein: CASSDGLSRIPQPQHF.

In this sample, this clonotype turned up many times. The chain recombines TRBV30 with TRBJ1-2; 7 bases agree with TRBD1. Germline values: CDR1 GTSNPN, CDR2 SVGIG (reference sequence). V shed 3 bases and J 6 bases; nucleotides not matched to a gene: 10. This CDR3 spans 14 amino acids. CDR3 nucleotide sequence: TGTGCCTGGAGGACTAAGGGGGCGGTGGATGGCTACACCTTC. This gives the protein CAWRTKGAVDGYTF.

The chain links TRBV2 to TRBJ2-5; maybe TRBD2 (7 bases). The CDR3 has 15 residues. Germline V gene lookup returns CDR1 SNHLY and CDR2 FYNNEI. V dropped 10 bases and J dropped 1 base, with 19 bases sitting between them. The CDR3 DNA reads TGTGCCACTCTGCGCGGGGGCAGTATCCAAGAGACCCAGTACTTC. Translated, it gives CATLRGGSIQETQYF. Supplemented by reference TRBV2 and TRBJ2-5, the full variable domain reads EPEVTQTPSHQVTQMGQEVILRCVPISNHLYFYWYRQILGQKVEFLVSFYNNEISEKSEIFDDQFSVERPDGSNFTLKIRSTKLEDSAMYFCATLRGGSIQETQYFGPGTRLLVL.

This chain uses TRBV5-1 with TRBJ1-2; D unclear. The CDR3 consists of 14 residues. Germline assignment: CDR1 SGHRS and CDR2 YFSETQ. V gave up 4 bases and J gave up 4 bases, with 14 bases separating them. The CDR3 DNA reads as TGCGCCAGCAGCCCGGAGCCCCCGTTCTATGGCTACACCTTC. Protein: CASSPEPPFYGYTF.